The following is a TCR beta chain sequence with its context. As yet, its antigen is unknown. Trimming shortened V by 5 bases and J by 5 bases, and 12 bases separated the two germline ends. This CDR3 is 13 amino acids long. The V gene's germline CDR1 is SEHNR and CDR2 FQNEAQ (reference sequence). The sample comes from a study of cytomegalovirus exposure and HLA in healthy donors. Regarding the study as a whole: Most TCR sequences proved rare, with some public TCRs found in many donors. A later analysis found that most CMV-associated TCR beta chains appeared HLA-restricted. Through in vitro validation, a few CMV-associated chains were shown to be specific for CMV antigens.

60 Vbeta and 13 Jbeta primers were used in PCR. The repertoire was sequenced with immunoSEQ multiplex PCR; TCRdb's copy has only in-frame clones and lacks some. Altogether more than 120,000 clones are present, more than 75% being singletons, with the ten largest covering roughly 6.2%. The V gene is TRBV7-9, the J gene TRBJ1-1, with D perhaps matching TRBD1 (6 bases). Input material: PBMCs. This TCR derives from a woman between 40 and 50 years old in good health and CMV-seropositive. This CDR3 is CASSTGLETEAFF. The CDR3 coding sequence is TGTGCCAGCAGCACAGGGTTAGAAACTGAAGCTTTCTTT.